This T cell receptor beta chain is drawn from a study of CD8 T cells in ankylosing spondylitis. Germline CDR1 LNHNV, CDR2 YYDKDF (reference sequence). The CDR3 runs to 17 residues. Trimming took 0 bases from V and 6 from J, leaving 18 bases between them. This clonotype was recorded a few times. Its antigen is as yet unknown. Libraries for TCR beta were made by quantitative 5'-RACE with molecular barcodes. TCRdb reanalysed the 5' RACE reads using MiXCR and keeps one entry per CDR3 protein. The sample consists of about 260,000 distinct CDR3 sequences, roughly 25% of them appearing once. Study observations and caveats: Reported data indicate significant enrichment of disease-linked clones within matched ankylosing spondylitis synovial fluid. In ankylosing spondylitis blood, a motif of roughly 8 highly homologous TCR beta variants appeared characteristic.

The source material was blood, either unsorted or a sorted T cell fraction (not recorded which). This chain joins TRBV15 and TRBJ1-5, with D unresolved. This TCR was sampled from a male donor with ankylosing spondylitis or in good health (not recorded which). The CDR3 protein is CATSRENTRGRVQPQHF. CDR3 sequence (DNA): TGTGCCACCAGCAGAGAGAACACACGAGGCCGGGTTCAGCCCCAGCATTTT.